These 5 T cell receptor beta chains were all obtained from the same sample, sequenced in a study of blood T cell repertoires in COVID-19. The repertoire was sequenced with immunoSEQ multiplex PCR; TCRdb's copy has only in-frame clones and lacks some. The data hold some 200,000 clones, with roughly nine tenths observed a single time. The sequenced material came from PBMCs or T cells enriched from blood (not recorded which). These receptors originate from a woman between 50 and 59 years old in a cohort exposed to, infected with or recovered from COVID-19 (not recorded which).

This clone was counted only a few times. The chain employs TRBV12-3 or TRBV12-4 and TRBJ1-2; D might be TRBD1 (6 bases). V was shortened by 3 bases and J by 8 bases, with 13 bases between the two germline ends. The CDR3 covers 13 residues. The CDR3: CASSLADRLGYTF. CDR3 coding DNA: TGTGCCAGCAGTTTGGCCGACAGGTTAGGCTACACCTTC.

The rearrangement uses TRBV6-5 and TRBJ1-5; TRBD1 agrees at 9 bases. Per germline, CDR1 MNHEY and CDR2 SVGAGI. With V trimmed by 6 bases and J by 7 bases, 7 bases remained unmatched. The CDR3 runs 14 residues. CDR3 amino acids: CASRRTGEYQPQHF. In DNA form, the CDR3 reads TGTGCCAGCAGGAGGACAGGGGAGTACCAGCCCCAGCATTTT.

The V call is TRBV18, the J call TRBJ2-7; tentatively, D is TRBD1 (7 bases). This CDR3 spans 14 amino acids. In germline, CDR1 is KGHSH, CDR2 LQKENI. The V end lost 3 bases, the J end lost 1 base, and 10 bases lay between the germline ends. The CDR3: CASSPRDSSYEQYF. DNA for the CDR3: TGTGCCAGCTCACCGCGGGACAGTTCCTACGAGCAGTACTTC.

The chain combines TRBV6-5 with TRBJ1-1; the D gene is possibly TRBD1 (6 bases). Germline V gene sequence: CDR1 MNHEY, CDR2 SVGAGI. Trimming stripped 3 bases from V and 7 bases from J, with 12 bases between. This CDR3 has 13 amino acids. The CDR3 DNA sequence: TGTGCCAGCAGTTATCCCGGGACACTTGAAGCTTTCTTT. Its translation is CASSYPGTLEAFF.

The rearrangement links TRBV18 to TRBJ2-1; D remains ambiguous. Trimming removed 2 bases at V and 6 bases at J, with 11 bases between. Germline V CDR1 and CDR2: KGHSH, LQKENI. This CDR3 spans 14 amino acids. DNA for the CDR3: TGTGCCAGCTCACCAGAAAGAGTTCGCAATGAGCAGTTCTTC. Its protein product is CASSPERVRNEQFF. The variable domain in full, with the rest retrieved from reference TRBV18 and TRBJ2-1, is NAGVMQNPRHLVRRRGQEARLRCSPMKGHSHVYWYRQLPEEGLKFMVYLQKENIIDESGMPKERFSAEFPKEGPSILRIQQVVRGDSAAYFCASSPERVRNEQFFGPGTRLTVL.